The 16 T cell receptor beta chains given below trace back to one sample, sequenced in a study of neurological immune-mediated disorders. As for time point: longitudinal time-point 3. TCRdb reprocessed the 5' RACE reads with MiXCR, giving one entry per CDR3 protein. Among 84,000 or so distinct CDR3 sequences listed, about 4.5% were seen once. The sample taken for sequencing was PBMCs. These receptors all come from a woman aged 55-70 years with multiple sclerosis.

The chain recombines TRBV12-2 with TRBJ2-1; the table's D call TRBD1 went unverified against the DNA. TRBV12-2 is listed as a pseudogene. The CDR3 contains 18 residues. The CDR3 spells CASRLEGTGGETQNEQFF. The CDR3 bases are TGTGCAAGTCGCTTAGAGGGGACAGGCGGGGAAACACAGAATGAGCAGTTCTTC.

This clonotype was recorded many times. V and J are TRBV5-4 and TRBJ1-4, with 7 positions matching TRBD1. CDR1 and CDR2 from the germline V gene are SGHNT and YYREEE (reference sequence). The CDR3 has 12 amino acids. V was pared by 3 bases and J by 15 bases, with 8 bases of the junction left unmatched. CDR3 residues: CASSSGDRRLFF. Here the CDR3 DNA reads TGTGCCAGCAGCTCGGGGGACAGACGTTTGTTTTTT.

This clonotype was counted at least ten times. The chain joins TRBV5-1 to TRBJ2-3; possibly TRBD2 for D (6 bases). V was shortened by 4 bases and J by 4 bases, with 13 bases between the two germline ends. CDR1 is SGHRS and CDR2 is YFSETQ in the germline V gene. The CDR3 totals 14 residues. CDR3 residues: CASSPAAGADTQYF. The DNA for the CDR3 is TGCGCCAGCAGCCCGGCAGCGGGTGCAGATACGCAGTATTTT.

The chain carries TRBV12-3 or TRBV12-4 and TRBJ1-1; 8 nucleotides match TRBD1. The CDR3 runs 15 residues. V lost 5 bases and J lost 3; bases outside the gene matches: 8. The CDR3 DNA reads as TGTGCCAGCAGTAAGAAGACAGGGGCGGACACTGAAGCTTTCTTT. Its translation is CASSKKTGADTEAFF.

This clonotype occurred many times. The chain carries TRBV5-6 and TRBJ1-2; TRBD1 aligns across 11 bases. The V gene end was trimmed by 3 bases and the J gene end by 1 base; junction bases not matched to a gene: 8. CDR1 and CDR2 (germline): SGHDT, YYEEEE. There are 17 residues in the CDR3. The CDR3 DNA reads TGTGCCAGCAGCTACCAAGGACAGGGGGCCGTTAACTATGGCTACACCTTC. Translated, it gives CASSYQGQGAVNYGYTF.

This clonotype was recorded at least ten times. This sequence joins TRBV9 and TRBJ2-5, with D possibly TRBD2 on 6 matching bases. The V gene's germline CDR1 is SGDLS and CDR2 YYNGEE. This CDR3 comprises 15 residues. Trimming left V 1 base short and J 4 bases short, with 14 bases between. This CDR3 is CASSVSPGTGETQYF. CDR3 DNA sequence: TGTGCCAGCAGCGTATCGCCGGGGACTGGAGAGACCCAGTACTTC.

In this sample, this clonotype turned up many times. The rearrangement joins TRBV6-6 to TRBJ2-5, with no clear D. The CDR3 loop spans 13 amino acids. V was clipped by 2 bases and J by 3 bases, with 7 bases between them. Germline V gene lookup returns CDR1 MNHNY and CDR2 SVGAGI (reference sequence). CDR3 sequence (DNA): TGTGCCAGCAGTTACCGGGCTGAAGAGACCCAGTACTTC. Translating gives CASSYRAEETQYF.

Many counts were recorded for this clonotype. The V call is TRBV5-1, the J call TRBJ2-7; D remains ambiguous. V was trimmed by 4 bases and J by 5 bases, leaving 13 bases between them. This CDR3 comprises 13 residues. Germline loops: CDR1 SGHRS, CDR2 YFSETQ. The CDR3 sequence: CASSENPSDEQYF. The DNA of the CDR3 is TGCGCCAGCAGCGAAAATCCTTCAGACGAGCAGTACTTC.

The chain has TRBV10-2 and TRBJ1-4; D not certain. CDR1 and CDR2 (germline): WSHSY, SAAADI. CDR3 length: 15 amino acids. Trimming shortened V by 6 bases and J by 8 bases, and 19 bases separated the two germline ends. CDR3 DNA sequence: TGCGCCAGCAGGTCTTCGGCGGGTAGTAGCGAAAAACTGTTTTTT. This encodes CASRSSAGSSEKLFF.

This clonotype was observed at least ten times. One end of the junction varies from germline; a read error may be responsible. The V gene is TRBV12-3 or TRBV12-4, the J gene TRBJ2-1; 12 nucleotides agree with TRBD2. CDR3 length equals 12 residues. DNA of the CDR3: TGTGCCAGCAGCCCCCCCACTAGCGGGGGGACCTTC. Amino acid sequence: CASSPPTSGGTF.

This clonotype was recorded many times. CDR3 in amino acids: CASSGLGAGDTDTQYF. CDR3 nucleotides: TGTGCCAGCAGCGGACTGGGGGCGGGGGACACAGATACGCAGTATTTT. The chain links TRBV7-8 to TRBJ2-3; the D gene is possibly TRBD2 (7 bases). This CDR3 spans 16 amino acids. V shed 5 bases and J shed 2 bases, with 17 bases lying between them. Germline loops: CDR1 SGHVS, CDR2 FQNEAQ.

The table lists this clonotype with many counts. The V and J genes are TRBV5-6 and TRBJ2-1; D might be TRBD1 or TRBD2, each matching 5 bases. Germline V CDR1 and CDR2: SGHDT, YYEEEE. The CDR3 loop spans 15 amino acids. The V end was cut by 3 bases, the J end by 0 bases, with 10 bases between. CDR3 DNA sequence: TGTGCCAGCAGCTGGGGGTTGAGCTCCTACAATGAGCAGTTCTTC. It is translated as CASSWGLSSYNEQFF.

The table lists this clonotype with many counts. The chain links TRBV6-5 to TRBJ1-2; 7 bases map to TRBD1. Germline V gene lookup returns CDR1 MNHEY and CDR2 SVGAGI. With 6 bases clipped from V and 10 bases from J, the junction kept 11 bases outside the gene matches. The length of the CDR3 is 13 residues. The CDR3 spells CASRHGDSLIYTF. The CDR3 region has the DNA TGTGCCAGCAGACATGGGGACAGCTTAATCTACACCTTC.

This clonotype was recorded many times. This chain links TRBV28 with TRBJ2-2; tentatively, D is TRBD2 (5 bases). CDR1 is MDHEN, CDR2 SYDVKM, per germline. The CDR3 is made up of 16 amino acids. Trimming cost V 2 bases and J 7 bases, with 17 bases left between them. In DNA form, the CDR3 reads TGTGCCAGCAGTTTACTACGACGCGCTGGAGGCGGGGAGCTGTTTTTT. This encodes CASSLLRRAGGGELFF.

The sample holds many counts of this clonotype. The chain joins TRBV20-1 to TRBJ1-2; no reliable D call. The CDR3 is made up of 14 amino acids. Trimming pared 4 bases from V and 0 bases from J, leaving 12 bases between. Germline V gives CDR1 DFQATT, CDR2 SNEGSKA (reference sequence). In nucleotides, the CDR3 is TGCAGTGCTATAAAAACCATTACTAACTATGGCTACACCTTC. Translating gives CSAIKTITNYGYTF.

This clonotype was detected a few times. V usage is TRBV6-5 and J usage is TRBJ1-3; D remains ambiguous. The V and J ends lost 5 bases and 2 bases respectively, with 10 bases between them. Germline values: CDR1 MNHEY, CDR2 SVGAGI. This CDR3 has 14 residues. This CDR3 is CASSTRHPGNTIYF. CDR3 DNA sequence: TGTGCCAGCAGTACCCGCCACCCTGGAAACACCATATATTTT.